The clone carrying this T cell receptor beta chain occurred once. Mismatch with germline at one junction end may stem from a read error. The germline CDR1 and CDR2 sequences are KGHDR and SFDVKD. The CDR3 loop spans 13 amino acids. Study processing details: Reference gene primer amplification gave nucleated cell count estimates. Profiling relied on immunoSEQ multiplex PCR, and the TCRdb table lists in-frame clones only, not all of them. That table is the source of V, J and clone size, and D and trimming were worked out from the DNA. Found here are around 280,000 clones, roughly 85% of them singletons; the top ten hold approximately 5.7%. Participant reports of clinical history set cohort assignment. What the recovered Cohort 3 donors had was two negative PCRs, clearance, or symptom resolution. This sample is drawn from a study of blood T cell repertoires in COVID-19.

Sequencing was performed on PBMCs or T cells enriched from blood (not recorded which). The sequence was obtained from a woman in her 40s who had recovered from COVID-19. This chain uses TRBV24-1 with TRBJ2-1, with D possibly being TRBD1 (5 bases). The CDR3 nucleotides read TGTGCAACCAGGGCCAGCGCGCTCAATGAGCAGTTCTTC. It specifies CATRASALNEQFF.